This T cell receptor (beta chain) is drawn from a study of blood T cells in healthy people across ages. Study-wide findings and caveats: Aged donors had fewer naive CD4+ cells and lower diversity than long-lived donors.

This clonotype was detected once. Its specificity is unknown. From germline, CDR1 is SNHLY and CDR2 FYNNEI. The trim removed 4 bases at V and 5 bases at J, leaving 7 bases unmatched. This CDR3 comprises 15 residues. Primed by a sample-barcoded 5' primer and a J-beta primer mix, a second PCR proceeded for about 6 to 11 cycles. TCRdb fed the 5' RACE reads into MiXCR, producing one record per CDR3 protein. This table has 1.5 million to 2 million distinct CDR3 sequences, approximately 32% appearing once. Peripheral blood was drawn, ten milliliters per donor. This clonotype was sampled from a woman in her thirties in good health. Sequencing was carried out using blood. The chain employs TRBV2 and TRBJ2-5, with TRBD2 identical over 10 bases. DNA for the CDR3: TGTGCCAGCAGTGTCCTACTAGCGGGGTCGGAGACCCAGTACTTC. As protein: CASSVLLAGSETQYF.